This is a list of T cell receptor beta chains from one sample in a study of cytomegalovirus exposure and HLA in healthy donors. Measured with immunoSEQ multiplex PCR; TCRdb has only the in-frame clones, and not every one. The sample contains fewer than 200,000 clones, roughly 80% of which appear only once. Specimen: PBMCs. These receptors all come from a male donor in good health and CMV-seronegative. Each CDR3 is given with its conserved first and last residue. The D gene is left open where the match is weak. Size is omitted from some rows. Given values are once, few, many or a class for expanded clones.

cdr3_aa cdr3_nt cdr3_length j_call d_call v_call clone_size
CASSKEDTTYEQYF TGCGCCAGCAGCAAAGAAGACACGACCTACGAGCAGTACTTC 14 TRBJ2-7 - TRBV5-1 few
CASSFQGRGANVLTF TGTGCCAGCAGTTTTCAGGGTCGAGGGGCCAACGTCCTGACTTTC 15 TRBJ2-6 - TRBV27 -
CATRGTGSSTEAFF TGTGCCACCCGAGGGACAGGGTCGTCCACTGAAGCTTTCTTT 14 TRBJ1-1 TRBD1 TRBV19 -
CASSGGGHQPQHF TGTGCCAGCAGCGGGGGGGGTCATCAGCCCCAGCATTTT 13 TRBJ1-5 - TRBV5-6 once
CASSEISPGGLKFGGYTF TGTGCCAGCAGTGAAATTTCTCCAGGGGGCTTAAAATTCGGAGGCTACACCTTC 18 TRBJ1-2 TRBD1 TRBV6-1 few
CASTGDSTIPRNEQFF TGCGCCAGCACCGGGGACTCCACAATTCCCCGAAATGAGCAGTTCTTC 16 TRBJ2-1 - TRBV5-1 -
CASSIVQGRSGYTF TGTGCCAGTAGTATAGTACAGGGGAGAAGTGGCTACACCTTC 14 TRBJ1-2 TRBD1 TRBV19 -
CASSPPSGPYEQYF TGTGCCAGCTCACCACCGAGCGGCCCCTACGAGCAGTACTTC 14 TRBJ2-7 - TRBV18 few
CASSGRAGIHQPQHF TGTGCCAGTAGTGGGAGAGCGGGGATTCATCAGCCCCAGCATTTT 15 TRBJ1-5 - TRBV19 once
CASSGQGRNQPQHF TGTGCCAGCAGTGGACAGGGGCGCAATCAGCCCCAGCATTTT 14 TRBJ1-5 TRBD1 TRBV6-6 -
CASSGGTGLRSEKLFF TGCGCCAGCAGCGGAGGGACAGGTCTTAGGAGTGAAAAACTGTTTTTT 16 TRBJ1-4 TRBD1 TRBV5-1 -
CASSPGNRGINNSPLHF TGTGCCAGCAGCCCCGGAAACAGAGGGATCAATAATTCACCCCTCCACTTT 17 TRBJ1-6 - TRBV9 -
CASSFGQLYSGANVLTF TGCGCCAGCAGCTTCGGACAGCTATACTCTGGGGCCAACGTCCTGACTTTC 17 TRBJ2-6 - TRBV5-1 -
CASSLGGAGGPINEQFF TGTGCCAGCAGCTTAGGGGGAGCGGGGGGGCCGATCAATGAGCAGTTCTTC 17 TRBJ2-1 TRBD2 TRBV11-2 -
CASSALAGGLIDEQFF TGCGCCAGCAGCGCCCTAGCGGGGGGGCTGATCGATGAGCAGTTCTTC 16 TRBJ2-1 TRBD2 TRBV5-1 -
CASSLGTGKETQYF TGTGCCAGCAGCTTAGGGACAGGCAAAGAGACCCAGTACTTC 14 TRBJ2-5 TRBD1 TRBV7-6 -
CASSGPAGNEQFF TGTGCCAGCAGTGGACCCGCCGGGAATGAGCAGTTCTTC 13 TRBJ2-1 - TRBV6-1 -
CASSVAAGTPNTEAFF TGTGCCAGCAGCGTAGCAGCGGGGACCCCGAACACTGAAGCTTTCTTT 16 TRBJ1-1 - TRBV9 -
CSVRGGDKKLFF TGCAGCGTTAGGGGAGGGGATAAAAAACTGTTTTTT 12 TRBJ1-4 - TRBV29-1 -
CATSRDGRGGQFF TGTGCCACCAGCAGAGATGGACGCGGGGGGCAGTTCTTC 13 TRBJ2-1 TRBD2 TRBV15 -
CASSQLFRVDSPLHF TGCGCCAGCAGCCAATTGTTCAGGGTTGATTCACCCCTCCACTTT 15 TRBJ1-6 - TRBV4-1 -
CASSPASTSTEAFF TGTGCCAGCAGCCCCGCCTCCACTAGCACTGAAGCTTTCTTT 14 TRBJ1-1 - TRBV6-5 -
CASSLSLGARNEQFF TGTGCCAGCAGCTTGTCTCTGGGGGCGCGGAATGAGCAGTTCTTC 15 TRBJ2-1 - TRBV7-9 -
CASSLGGTYEQYF TGTGCCAGCAGCTTGGGAGGAACCTACGAGCAGTACTTC 13 TRBJ2-7 - TRBV5-5 -
CASSNLAGVAEQYF TGTGCCAGTTCGAACCTAGCGGGGGTAGCCGAGCAGTACTTC 14 TRBJ2-7 TRBD2 TRBV2 -
CASTRRVGGGAYNEQFF TGCGCCAGCACCCGCCGCGTGGGCGGGGGGGCCTACAATGAGCAGTTCTTC 17 TRBJ2-1 TRBD2 TRBV4-3 -
CASSRLAAAEQETQYF TGTGCCAGCAGTCGACTTGCGGCGGCAGAACAAGAGACCCAGTACTTC 16 TRBJ2-5 - TRBV7-2 -
CASSPNSPDRGGGNTIYF TGTGCCAGCTCACCAAACTCCCCGGACAGGGGTGGCGGAAACACCATATATTTT 18 TRBJ1-3 TRBD1 TRBV18 -
CASRPSGGADTQYF TGTGCCAGCAGGCCTAGCGGGGGGGCAGATACGCAGTATTTT 14 TRBJ2-3 TRBD2 TRBV7-9 few
CASSPQGQIGSLHF TGTGCCAGCAGCCCCCAGGGGCAGATAGGGTCCCTCCACTTT 14 TRBJ1-6 - TRBV9 -
CASRHDRQGENIQYF TGTGCCAGCAGGCATGACCGGCAGGGGGAAAACATTCAGTACTTC 15 TRBJ2-4 TRBD1 TRBV7-2 -
CASSLVQGDSPLHF TGTGCCAGCAGCTTAGTTCAGGGGGATTCACCCCTCCACTTT 14 TRBJ1-6 TRBD1 TRBV7-6 -
CATNQGGLAGGHAKNIQYF TGTGCCACCAACCAAGGGGGACTAGCGGGGGGCCATGCCAAAAACATTCAGTACTTC 19 TRBJ2-4 TRBD2 TRBV15 once